These 17 T cell receptor beta chains share one sample of origin, sequenced in a study of blood T cell repertoires in COVID-19. Assay: immunoSEQ multiplex PCR; the TCRdb copy retains only in-frame clones and omits some. The sample holds over 130,000 clones, approximately 90% seen once. The sequencing sample was made of peripheral blood. The receptors shown here come from a human donor with COVID-19, enrolled during active disease. The donor label of this sample is uncertain.

The rearrangement links TRBV6-6 to TRBJ2-7; 9 bases map to TRBD1. The CDR3 runs to 15 residues. Germline V gene data show CDR1 as MNHNY and CDR2 as SVGAGI (reference sequence). V gave up 6 bases and J gave up 3 bases; unmatched junction bases: 9. The CDR3 DNA is TGTGCCAGCAGCCGAAACAGGGGGCGCGTCTACGAGCAGTACTTC. Translated: CASSRNRGRVYEQYF.

V gene TRBV3-1 (or the pseudogene TRBV3-2) combines with J gene TRBJ1-3, with 9 bases matching TRBD1. Germline CDR1 and CDR2: LGHDT and YNNKEL (reference sequence). This CDR3 contains 16 residues. V dropped 4 bases and J dropped 3; count of bases not matched to a gene: 7. CDR3 DNA: TGTGCCAGCAGCCCCGAGGGGACAGGGTATGGAAACACCATATATTTT. Residues: CASSPEGTGYGNTIYF.

This clone was counted a few times. This rearrangement joins TRBV5-1 to TRBJ1-6; 10 bases are a match to TRBD1. Unmatched junction bases numbered 7, after V lost 0 bases and J lost 7 bases. Per the germline V gene, CDR1 is SGHRS and CDR2 is YFSETQ. The CDR3 is 17 amino acids. The CDR3 spells CASSLGWRTGGNSPLHF. In DNA form, the CDR3 reads TGCGCCAGCAGCTTGGGGTGGAGGACAGGGGGGAATTCACCCCTCCACTTT.

The chain couples TRBV6-5 to TRBJ2-1; TRBD1 matches at 8 bases. Germline CDR1 reads MNHEY; CDR2 reads SVGAGI. This CDR3 spans 13 amino acids. V lost 8 bases and J lost 4; bases outside the gene matches: 4. The CDR3 nucleotides are TGTGCCAGCGTCGACAGGGGATACAATGAGCAGTTCTTC. Its protein is CASVDRGYNEQFF.

The chain carries TRBV5-1 and TRBJ1-3, with D possibly being TRBD1 (6 bases). Germline CDR1 is SGHRS and CDR2 is YFSETQ. The CDR3 consists of 13 residues. V lost 0 bases and J lost 11, with 12 bases in between. The chain's CDR3 is CASSLATEGAIYF. The CDR3 coding sequence is TGCGCCAGCAGCTTGGCCACAGAGGGGGCCATATATTTT.

The CDR3 coding sequence is TGTGCCAGCACGGCAGGGCGCTACAATGAGCAGTTCTTC. Translating it yields CASTAGRYNEQFF. V usage is TRBV12-3 or TRBV12-4 and J usage is TRBJ2-1; a weak D match, TRBD1 (5 bases). Trimming removed 7 bases from V and 3 bases from J, with 10 bases in between. The CDR3 is 13 amino acids.

V usage is TRBV7-9 and J usage is TRBJ1-2; D is unresolved. The CDR3 sequence is 13 residues long. Looked up from germline, CDR1 is SEHNR and CDR2 is FQNEAQ (reference sequence). Trimming stripped 1 base from V and 4 bases from J, with 7 bases between. The CDR3 loop is CASSLVGSYGYTF. The CDR3 DNA is TGTGCCAGCAGCTTAGTAGGGAGCTATGGCTACACCTTC.

The V and J genes are TRBV7-2 and TRBJ2-6; D uncertain. The germline V and J ends were trimmed by 3 bases and 0 bases, with 6 bases remaining between them. CDR1 and CDR2 from the germline V gene are SGHTA and FQGNSA. CDR3 size: 15 residues. CDR3 in amino acids: CASSFRYSGANVLTF. CDR3 nucleotide sequence: TGTGCCAGCAGCTTTAGATACTCTGGGGCCAACGTCCTGACTTTC.

This clone has more than one count but fewer than ten. This chain connects TRBV5-7 to TRBJ1-5, with D maybe TRBD1 (5 bases). TRBV5-7 has ORF status, its function being uncertain. The length of the CDR3 is 15 residues. V lost 4 bases, J lost 5 bases, and 16 bases lay in between. The CDR3 is CASSATAQNYQPQHF. In nucleotides, the CDR3 is TGTGCCAGCAGCGCGACAGCGCAGAACTATCAGCCCCAGCATTTT.

The gene calls are TRBV18 and TRBJ2-7, with D unresolved. The CDR3 length is 15 residues. Trimming took off 2 bases at V and 1 base at J, with 12 bases between the two ends. Germline assignment: CDR1 KGHSH and CDR2 LQKENI. The CDR3 DNA sequence: TGTGCCAGCTCACCAGAGCGAAAGATATCCTACGAGCAGTACTTC. This sequence encodes CASSPERKISYEQYF.

V gene TRBV23-1 combines with J gene TRBJ1-2; 8 nucleotides agree with TRBD1. TRBV23-1 is an ORF, and what it does is uncertain. Trimming removed 7 bases from V and 4 bases from J; junction bases left unmatched: 8. The length of the CDR3 is 14 residues. The CDR3 protein is CASNKTGGIYGYTF. In DNA form, the CDR3 reads TGCGCCAGCAACAAAACAGGGGGGATCTATGGCTACACCTTC.

This chain uses TRBV5-4 with TRBJ2-2; TRBD2 aligns across 7 bases. The CDR3 spans 14 residues. V lost 4 bases and J lost 9; bases outside the gene matches: 9. CDR1 and CDR2 (germline): SGHNT, YYREEE (reference sequence). In DNA, the CDR3 is TGTGCCAGCAGCCGGACTAGTGGCGTTCGGGAGCTGTTTTTT. Translation gives CASSRTSGVRELFF.

The gene calls are TRBV10-3 and TRBJ2-5; 13 bases are a match to TRBD2. This CDR3 has 14 amino acids. Germline V lookup: CDR1 ENHRY, CDR2 SYGVKD. V lost 6 bases to trimming and J lost 3 bases; unmatched junction nucleotides: 1. This CDR3 reads CAIRGTSGKETQYF. DNA of the CDR3: TGTGCCATCAGGGGGACTAGCGGGAAAGAGACCCAGTACTTC.

The table lists this clone with a few counts. J is TRBJ2-7 and V is TRBV7-9, with a tentative D call TRBD2 (5 bases). This CDR3 is built from 15 residues. Germline CDR1 SEHNR, CDR2 FQNEAQ (reference sequence). V lost 5 bases, J lost 3 bases, and 17 bases lay in between. The CDR3 DNA is TGTGCCAGCAGCCTACATTCTGGGGAGATCTACGAGCAGTACTTC. Its translation: CASSLHSGEIYEQYF. The full variable domain, in which reference TRBV7-9 and TRBJ2-7 provide the parts outside the CDR3, is DTGVSQNPRHKITKRGQNVTFRCDPISEHNRLYWYRQTLGQGPEFLTYFQNEAQLEKSRLLSDRFSAERPKGSFSTLEIQRTEQGDSAMYLCASSLHSGEIYEQYFGPGTRLTVT.

The V call is TRBV7-9, the J call TRBJ1-2, with 8 bases aligning to TRBD1. J gave up 0 bases and V 1 base, and 10 bases lay outside the gene matches. The germline gives CDR1 SEHNR, CDR2 FQNEAQ (reference sequence). This CDR3 has 18 amino acids. CDR3 bases: TGTGCCAGCAGCTTAGGGGGGACAGGTCGTTATACTAACTATGGCTACACCTTC. This translates into CASSLGGTGRYTNYGYTF.

V gene TRBV28 combines with J gene TRBJ1-4; D is possibly TRBD1 (5 bases). In germline, CDR1 is MDHEN, CDR2 SYDVKM. The V and J ends lost 7 bases and 7 bases respectively, with 10 bases between them. The CDR3 runs 12 residues. This CDR3 reads CASNSGFEKLFF. The CDR3 DNA follows: TGTGCCAGCAACTCAGGGTTTGAAAAACTGTTTTTT.

The genes are TRBV6-6 and TRBJ1-2, with a possible D match to TRBD1 (5 bases). The CDR3 is 14 amino acids. Germline V gene data show CDR1 as MNHNY and CDR2 as SVGAGI (reference sequence). V dropped 2 bases and J dropped 6 bases, with 13 bases sitting between them. The CDR3: CASSYRGATNGYTF. The CDR3 coding sequence is TGTGCCAGCAGTTACAGGGGTGCTACTAATGGCTACACCTTC.